Presented here are 8 T cell receptor beta chains from one specimen sequenced in a study of Ad26.COV2.S vaccination and SARS-CoV-2 variants. The assay was immunoSEQ multiplex PCR, and TCRdb's table has in-frame clones only and misses some. This repertoire shows about 370,000 clones, 88% found once; its top ten account for more than 3%. As for treatment: 15 to 20 received Ad26.COV2.S at low or high dose, single or two shots; several received placebo; per-sample allocation not given. Collection of samples fell on day 63 after the first vaccine or placebo injection. This specimen was peripheral blood, taken in a trial of Ad26.COV2.S vaccine versus placebo. These receptors were obtained from a person between 18 and 65 years old who received the Ad26.COV2.S COVID-19 vaccine or a placebo.

The V gene is TRBV3-1 (or the pseudogene TRBV3-2), the J gene TRBJ1-3, with D tentatively TRBD1 (5 bases). The CDR3 has 14 amino acids. V lost 3 bases and J lost 0, with 6 bases in between. Germline CDR1 is LGHDT and CDR2 is YNNKEL (reference sequence). The CDR3 region is CASSHDSSGNTIYF. Written as DNA, the CDR3 is TGTGCCAGCAGCCACGACAGCTCTGGAAACACCATATATTTT.

The chain joins TRBV7-2 to TRBJ1-5, with a possible D match to TRBD1 (5 bases). Per germline, CDR1 SGHTA and CDR2 FQGNSA. Trimming left V 1 base short and J 5 bases short, with 18 bases between. CDR3 length: 17 amino acids. The CDR3 sequence is CASSLGSRAGDYQPQHF. As DNA, the CDR3 is TGTGCCAGCAGCTTAGGTAGTAGGGCTGGGGACTATCAGCCCCAGCATTTT.

This chain joins TRBV29-1 and TRBJ2-7; D tentatively fits TRBD1 or TRBD2 (6 bases each). Between the trimmed V and J ends, which lost 4 bases and 3 bases, there was a span of 19 bases. This CDR3 is built from 15 residues. CDR1 SQVTM and CDR2 ANQGSEA come from the germline V gene. The DNA for the CDR3 is TGCAGCGTTGTCGAGGGGGGACCAAATAGCTACGAGCAGTACTTC. Protein: CSVVEGGPNSYEQYF.

V and J are TRBV3-1 (or the pseudogene TRBV3-2) and TRBJ1-1, with TRBD1 as a possible D gene (5 bases). There are 17 residues in the CDR3. V gave up 0 bases and J gave up 0 bases, with 14 bases separating them. From germline, CDR1 is LGHDT and CDR2 YNNKEL (reference sequence). For the CDR3, the DNA is TGTGCCAGCAGCCAAGATTGGACGGGGACCTTGAACACTGAAGCTTTCTTT. It translates to CASSQDWTGTLNTEAFF.

The chain couples TRBV5-1 to TRBJ2-7; unclear D gene. CDR3 length: 12 amino acids. The germline V gene encodes CDR1 SGHRS and CDR2 YFSETQ. V was shortened by 4 bases and J by 7 bases, with 12 bases between the two germline ends. The CDR3 DNA follows: TGCGCCAGCAGCGAAACAGACGTAGAGCAGTACTTC. Residues: CASSETDVEQYF. Combining the CDR3 with reference TRBV5-1 and TRBJ2-7 gives the whole variable domain KAGVTQTPRYLIKTRGQQVTLSCSPISGHRSVSWYQQTPGQGLQFLFEYFSETQRNKGNFPGRFSGRQFSNSRSEMNVSTLELGDSALYLCASSETDVEQYFGPGTRLTVT.

This chain joins TRBV10-3 and TRBJ2-1, with D perhaps matching TRBD1 or TRBD2 (6 bases each). V lost 8 bases to trimming and J lost 7 bases, with 9 bases between them. Germline V gene data show CDR1 as ENHRY and CDR2 as SYGVKD. This CDR3 is built from 11 residues. CDR3 in amino acids: CAIGGGNEQFF. DNA of the CDR3: TGTGCCATCGGAGGGGGGAATGAGCAGTTCTTC.

This sequence joins TRBV30 and TRBJ1-2; 9 bases line up with TRBD1. Germline CDR1 reads GTSNPN; CDR2 reads SVGIG (reference sequence). The V segment lost 4 bases and the J segment 6 bases; nucleotides outside the gene matches: 3. This CDR3 has 12 residues. The CDR3 here is CAWNRGRDGYTF. The CDR3 nucleotides read TGTGCCTGGAACAGGGGGCGGGATGGCTACACCTTC.

This clone was seen just once. V and J are TRBV6-5 and TRBJ1-1, with D possibly matching TRBD1 (5 bases). Germline loops: CDR1 MNHEY, CDR2 SVGAGI. The ends were cut back, 0 bases at V and 4 bases at J, with 12 bases in the middle. This CDR3 is 15 amino acids long. The CDR3 is CASSYSAVGGTEAFF. CDR3 DNA: TGTGCCAGCAGTTACTCCGCGGTTGGGGGCACTGAAGCTTTCTTT.